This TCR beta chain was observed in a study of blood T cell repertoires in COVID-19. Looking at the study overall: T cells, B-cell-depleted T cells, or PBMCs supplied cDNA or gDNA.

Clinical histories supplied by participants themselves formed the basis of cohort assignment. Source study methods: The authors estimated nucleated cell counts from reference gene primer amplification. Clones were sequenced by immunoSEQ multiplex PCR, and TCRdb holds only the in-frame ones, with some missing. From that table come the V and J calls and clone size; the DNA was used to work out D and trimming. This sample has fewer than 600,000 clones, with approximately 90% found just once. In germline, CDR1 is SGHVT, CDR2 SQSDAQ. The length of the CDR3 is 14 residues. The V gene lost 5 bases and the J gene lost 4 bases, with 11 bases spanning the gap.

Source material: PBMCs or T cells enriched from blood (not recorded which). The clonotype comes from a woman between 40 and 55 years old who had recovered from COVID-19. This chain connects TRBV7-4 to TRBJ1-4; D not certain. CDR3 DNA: TGTGCCAGCAGCCCCGGTGGGCTTAATGAAAAACTGTTTTTT. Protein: CASSPGGLNEKLFF. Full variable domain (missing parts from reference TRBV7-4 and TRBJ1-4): GAGVSQSPRYKVAKRGRDVALRCDSISGHVTLYWYRQTLGQGSEVLTYSQSDAQRDKSGRPSGRFSAERPERSVSTLKIQRTEQGDSAVYLCASSPGGLNEKLFFGSGTQLSVL.